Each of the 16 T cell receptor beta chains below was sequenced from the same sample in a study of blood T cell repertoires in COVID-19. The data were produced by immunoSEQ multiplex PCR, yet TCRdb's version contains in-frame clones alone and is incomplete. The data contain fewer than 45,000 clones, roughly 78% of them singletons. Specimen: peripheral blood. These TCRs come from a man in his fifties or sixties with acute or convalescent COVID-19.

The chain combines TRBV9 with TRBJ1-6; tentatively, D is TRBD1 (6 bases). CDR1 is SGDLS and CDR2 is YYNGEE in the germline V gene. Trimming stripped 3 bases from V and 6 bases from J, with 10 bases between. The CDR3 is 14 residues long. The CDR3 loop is CASSARGGNSPLHF. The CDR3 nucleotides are TGTGCCAGCAGCGCCAGGGGTGGTAATTCACCCCTCCACTTT. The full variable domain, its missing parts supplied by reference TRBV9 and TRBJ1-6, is DSGVTQTPKHLITATGQRVTLRCSPRSGDLSVYWYQQSLDQGLQFLIQYYNGEERAKGNILERFSAQQFPDLHSELNLSSLELGDSALYFCASSARGGNSPLHFGNGTRLTVT.

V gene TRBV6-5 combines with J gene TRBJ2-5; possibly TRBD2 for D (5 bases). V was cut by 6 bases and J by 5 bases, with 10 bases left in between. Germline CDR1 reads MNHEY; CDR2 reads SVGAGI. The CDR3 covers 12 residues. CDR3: CASRDFKETQYF. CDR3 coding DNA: TGTGCCAGCAGGGACTTCAAGGAGACCCAGTACTTC.

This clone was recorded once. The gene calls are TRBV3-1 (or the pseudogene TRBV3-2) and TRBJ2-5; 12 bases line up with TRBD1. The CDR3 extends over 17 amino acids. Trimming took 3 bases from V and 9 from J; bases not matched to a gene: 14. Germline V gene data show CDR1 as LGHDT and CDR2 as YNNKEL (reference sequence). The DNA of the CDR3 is TGTGCCAGCAGCCACCGGGACAGGGGGCGCCAGGGCGGCTCCCAGTACTTC. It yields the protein CASSHRDRGRQGGSQYF.

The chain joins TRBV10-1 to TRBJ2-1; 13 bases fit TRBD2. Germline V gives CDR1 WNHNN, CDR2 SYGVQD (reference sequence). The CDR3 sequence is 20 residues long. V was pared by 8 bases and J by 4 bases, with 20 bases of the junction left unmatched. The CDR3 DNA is TGCGCCAGCTCCTCCGGGACTAGCGGGGACCTGGACTTTGGTTACAATGAGCAGTTCTTC. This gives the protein CASSSGTSGDLDFGYNEQFF.

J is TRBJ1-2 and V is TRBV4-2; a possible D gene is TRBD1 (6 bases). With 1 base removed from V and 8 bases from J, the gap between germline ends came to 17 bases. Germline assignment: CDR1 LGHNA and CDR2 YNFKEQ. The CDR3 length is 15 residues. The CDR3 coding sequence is TGTGCCAGCAGCCAAGTCCGTGGGGGGGCGCCCGGCTACACCTTC. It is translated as CASSQVRGGAPGYTF.

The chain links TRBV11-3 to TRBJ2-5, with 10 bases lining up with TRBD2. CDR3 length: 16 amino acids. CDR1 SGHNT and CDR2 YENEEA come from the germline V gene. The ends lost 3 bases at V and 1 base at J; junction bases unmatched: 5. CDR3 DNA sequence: TGTGCCAGCAGCTTCCGCCTAGCGGGGGTCCAAGAGACCCAGTACTTC. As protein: CASSFRLAGVQETQYF.

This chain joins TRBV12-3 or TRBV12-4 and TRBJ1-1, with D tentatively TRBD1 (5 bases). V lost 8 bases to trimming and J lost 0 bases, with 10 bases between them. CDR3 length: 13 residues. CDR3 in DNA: TGTGCCAGCGGGGGGGGATTGAACACTGAAGCTTTCTTT. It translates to CASGGGLNTEAFF.

The CDR3 spells CASSLAKRTGGTYGYTF. The DNA for the CDR3 is TGCGCCAGCAGCTTGGCCAAACGGACAGGAGGGACCTATGGCTACACCTTC. V gene TRBV5-1 combines with J gene TRBJ1-2, with TRBD1 identical over 7 bases. The germline gives CDR1 SGHRS, CDR2 YFSETQ. CDR3 length equals 17 residues. V lost 0 bases, J lost 4 bases, and 12 bases stayed unmatched.

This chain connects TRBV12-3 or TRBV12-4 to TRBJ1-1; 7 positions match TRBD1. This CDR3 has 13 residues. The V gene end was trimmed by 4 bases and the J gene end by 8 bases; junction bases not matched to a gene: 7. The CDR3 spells CASSSNGQAEAFF. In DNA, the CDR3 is TGTGCCAGCAGTTCGAACGGACAGGCAGAAGCTTTCTTT.

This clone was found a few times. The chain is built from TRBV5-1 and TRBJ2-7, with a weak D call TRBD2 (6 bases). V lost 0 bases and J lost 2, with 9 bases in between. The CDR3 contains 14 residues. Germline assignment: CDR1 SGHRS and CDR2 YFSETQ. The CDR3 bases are TGCGCCAGCAGCTTGGGGACTAAAACCTACGAGCAGTACTTC. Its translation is CASSLGTKTYEQYF.

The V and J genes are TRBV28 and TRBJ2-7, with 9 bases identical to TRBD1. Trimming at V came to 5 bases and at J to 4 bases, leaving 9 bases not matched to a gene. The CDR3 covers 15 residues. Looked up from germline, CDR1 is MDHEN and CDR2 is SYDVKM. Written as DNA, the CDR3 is TGTGCCAGCAGTGCATGGACAGGGGTATGGTACGAGCAGTACTTC. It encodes CASSAWTGVWYEQYF.

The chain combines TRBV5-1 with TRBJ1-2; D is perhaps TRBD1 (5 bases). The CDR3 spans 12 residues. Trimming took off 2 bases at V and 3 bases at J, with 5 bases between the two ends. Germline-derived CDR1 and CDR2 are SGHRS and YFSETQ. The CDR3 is CASSLGDYGYTF. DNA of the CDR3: TGCGCCAGCAGCTTAGGGGACTATGGCTACACCTTC.

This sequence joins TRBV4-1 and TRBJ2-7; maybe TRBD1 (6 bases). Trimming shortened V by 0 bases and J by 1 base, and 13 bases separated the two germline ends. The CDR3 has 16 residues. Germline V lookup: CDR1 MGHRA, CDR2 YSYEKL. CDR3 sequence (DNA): TGCGCCAGCAGCCAAGATAGGGGGATGCATTCCTACGAGCAGTACTTC. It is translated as CASSQDRGMHSYEQYF.

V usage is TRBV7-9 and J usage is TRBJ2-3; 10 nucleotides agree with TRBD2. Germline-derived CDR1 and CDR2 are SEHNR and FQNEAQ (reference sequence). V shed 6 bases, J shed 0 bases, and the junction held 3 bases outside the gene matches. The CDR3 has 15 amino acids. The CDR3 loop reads CASRSGLASTDTQYF. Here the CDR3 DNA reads TGTGCCAGCAGGTCGGGACTAGCGAGCACAGATACGCAGTATTTT.

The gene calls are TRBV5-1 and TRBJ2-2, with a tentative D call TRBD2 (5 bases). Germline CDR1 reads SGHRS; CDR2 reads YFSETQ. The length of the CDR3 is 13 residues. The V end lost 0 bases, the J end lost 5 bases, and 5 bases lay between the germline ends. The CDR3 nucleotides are TGCGCCAGCAGCTTGGAGCGGACCGGGGAGCTGTTTTTT. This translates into CASSLERTGELFF.

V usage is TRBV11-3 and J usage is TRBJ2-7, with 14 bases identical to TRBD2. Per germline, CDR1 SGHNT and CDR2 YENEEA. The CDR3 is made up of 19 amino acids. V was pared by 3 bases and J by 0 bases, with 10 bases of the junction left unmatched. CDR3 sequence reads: CASSFLGSGLAGGSYEQYF. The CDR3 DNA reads TGTGCCAGCAGCTTTTTAGGTTCCGGACTAGCGGGAGGCTCCTACGAGCAGTACTTC.